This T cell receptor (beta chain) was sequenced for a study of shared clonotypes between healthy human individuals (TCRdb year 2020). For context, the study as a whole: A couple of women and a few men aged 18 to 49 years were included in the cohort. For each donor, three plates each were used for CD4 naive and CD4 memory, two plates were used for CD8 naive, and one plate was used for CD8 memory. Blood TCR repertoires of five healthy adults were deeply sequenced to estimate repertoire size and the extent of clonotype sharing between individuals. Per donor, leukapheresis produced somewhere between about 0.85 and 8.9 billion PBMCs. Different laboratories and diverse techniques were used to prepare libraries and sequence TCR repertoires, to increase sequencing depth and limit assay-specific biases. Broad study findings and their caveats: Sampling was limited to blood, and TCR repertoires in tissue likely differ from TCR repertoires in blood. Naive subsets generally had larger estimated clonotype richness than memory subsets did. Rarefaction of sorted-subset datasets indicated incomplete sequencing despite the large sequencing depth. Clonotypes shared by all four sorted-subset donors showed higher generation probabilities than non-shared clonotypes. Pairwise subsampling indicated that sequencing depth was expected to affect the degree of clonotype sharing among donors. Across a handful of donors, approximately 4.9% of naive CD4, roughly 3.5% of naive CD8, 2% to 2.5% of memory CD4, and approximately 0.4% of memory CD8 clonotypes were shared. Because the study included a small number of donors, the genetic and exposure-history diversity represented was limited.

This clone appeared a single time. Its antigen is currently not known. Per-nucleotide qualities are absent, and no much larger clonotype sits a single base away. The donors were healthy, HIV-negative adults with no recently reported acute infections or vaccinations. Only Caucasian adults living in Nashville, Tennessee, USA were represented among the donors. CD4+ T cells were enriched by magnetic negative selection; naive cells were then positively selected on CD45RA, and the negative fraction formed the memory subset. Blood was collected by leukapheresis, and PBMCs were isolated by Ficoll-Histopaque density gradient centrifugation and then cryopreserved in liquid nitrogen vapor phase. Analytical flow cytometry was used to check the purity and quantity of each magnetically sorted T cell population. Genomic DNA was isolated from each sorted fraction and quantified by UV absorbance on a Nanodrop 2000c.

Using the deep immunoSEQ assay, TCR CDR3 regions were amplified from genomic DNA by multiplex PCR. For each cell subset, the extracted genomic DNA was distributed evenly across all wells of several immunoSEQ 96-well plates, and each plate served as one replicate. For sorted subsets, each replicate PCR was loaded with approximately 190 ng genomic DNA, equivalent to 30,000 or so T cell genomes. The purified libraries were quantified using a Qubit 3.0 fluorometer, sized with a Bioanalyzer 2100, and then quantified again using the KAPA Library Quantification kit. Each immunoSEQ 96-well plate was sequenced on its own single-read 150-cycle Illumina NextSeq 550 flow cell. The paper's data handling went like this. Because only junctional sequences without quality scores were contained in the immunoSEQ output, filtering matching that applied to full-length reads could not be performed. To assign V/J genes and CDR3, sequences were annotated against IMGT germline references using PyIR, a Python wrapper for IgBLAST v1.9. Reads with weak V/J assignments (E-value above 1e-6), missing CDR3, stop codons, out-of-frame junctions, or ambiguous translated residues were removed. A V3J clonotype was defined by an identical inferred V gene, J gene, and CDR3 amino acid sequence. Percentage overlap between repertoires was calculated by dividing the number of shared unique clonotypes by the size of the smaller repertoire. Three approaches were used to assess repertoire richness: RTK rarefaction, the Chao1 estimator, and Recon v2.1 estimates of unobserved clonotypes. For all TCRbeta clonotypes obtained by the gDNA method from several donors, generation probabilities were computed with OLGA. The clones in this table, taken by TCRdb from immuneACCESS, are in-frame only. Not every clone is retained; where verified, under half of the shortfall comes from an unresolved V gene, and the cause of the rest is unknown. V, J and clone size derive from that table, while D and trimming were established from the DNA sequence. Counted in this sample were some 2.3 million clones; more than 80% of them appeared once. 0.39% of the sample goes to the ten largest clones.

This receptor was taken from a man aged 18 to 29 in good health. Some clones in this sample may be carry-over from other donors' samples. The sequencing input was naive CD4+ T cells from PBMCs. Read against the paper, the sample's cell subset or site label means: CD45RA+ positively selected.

The CDR3 protein is CASSPRTGGQTQYF. At the DNA level, the sequence is TGTGCCAGCAGTCCCCGGACAGGGGGACAGACCCAGTACTTC. The receptor chain draws on TRBV28 and TRBJ2-5; 10 central nucleotides agree with TRBD1. CDR1 and CDR2 are read off the germline V gene as MDHEN and SYDVKM. The cysteine opens and the phenylalanine closes a CDR3 of 14 amino acids. The only DNA kept is the CDR3, 42 bases in frame from the first base. V has 5 bases trimmed and J has 6 bases trimmed; junction bases matching no gene number 6.